This T cell receptor (beta chain) was observed in a study of blood T cell repertoires in COVID-19 (TCRdb year 2020). Notes on the research overall: Samples from collaborators originated in the United States, Italy and Spain and spanned both the acute and convalescent phases of COVID-19. The prospective study material was composed of cDNA or gDNA derived from T cells, B-cell-depleted T cells, or PBMCs. Subjects who had been exposed to COVID-19, were actively infected with it, or had recovered from it provided the deeply sampled blood TCRbeta repertoires that made up the dataset. Where available, HLA class I and class II types were taken from metadata supplied by the sample provider and were not determined by assay-based typing. A de-identified subject ID, COVID-19 status, age in years and sex were almost always included in the sample metadata. Samples came from the ongoing ImmuneRACE study (first 160 participants) plus 1,254 subjects from 6 global collaborators. The repertoires were released in a freely available public database meant as a resource for research on the immune response to SARS-CoV-2.

V is pared back by 4 bases and J by 0 bases, with 9 bases lying between the germline termini. From a lookup of the germline V gene, CDR1 and CDR2 are MNHEY and SVGAGI. Reading from cysteine to phenylalanine, the CDR3 counts 15 amino acids. Of the read, only the CDR3 DNA is kept; its 45 bases are in frame from base 1. The collaborating institutions used their own protocols to collect whole blood in K2EDTA tubes. For TCRbeta analysis, collaborator samples were shipped as frozen whole blood, as isolated PBMCs, or as DNA extracted from either sample type. Results and caveats for the whole study, not just this receptor: The quantity of clinical and demographic metadata differed by source and by participant and was supplied without curation.

In regard to this clone: There is no known antigen for this receptor. No base quality values were provided; no much bigger clone lies one nucleotide off.

The immunoSEQ Assay, a bias-controlled multiplex PCR, was used to amplify TCRbeta CDR3 regions from genomic DNA. In the authors' own workflow: Nucleated cell counts per sample were estimated from amplification of reference gene primers within the assay. To quantify the absolute abundance of each unique TCRbeta CDR3 rearrangement, sequence reads were collapsed and filtered. For each sample, productive Simpson clonality was calculated by taking the square root of Simpson's diversity index across productive rearrangements. TCRdb holds this immuneACCESS table with in-frame rearrangements only. Some clones are missing; in checked studies, unresolved V genes explain under half, and the rest has no known cause. V and J calls and clone size are copied from that table; D and trimming were computed from the DNA. This sample has a few hundred thousand clones in its table, and around 86% of those were observed once. The leading ten clones occupy 3% of the sample.

The receptor was derived from a woman in her 30s with active or convalescent COVID-19. Specimen: peripheral blood. Recombination connected TRBV6-5 to TRBJ1-4; TRBD1 is possibly the D segment (6 matching bases). CDR3 protein: CASSFTGPTNEKLFF. The bases are TGTGCCAGCAGTTTCACAGGGCCAACTAATGAAAAACTGTTTTTT.